This T cell receptor beta chain stems from a study of cytomegalovirus exposure and HLA in healthy donors. Study observations and caveats: Reports described diagnosis of cytomegalovirus status by the classifier as highly specific and sensitive. Information on immune exposure was restricted to one variable (CMV serostatus). In a later analysis, V- and J-gene trimming of beta chains associated with a DCLRE1C missense variant, replicated independently.

Regarding this clone: Its antigen is as yet unknown.

60 Vbeta and 13 Jbeta primers were used in PCR. Measured with immunoSEQ multiplex PCR; TCRdb has only the in-frame clones, and not every one. The sample has fewer than 250,000 clones, approximately 80% seen once. The specimen sequenced was PBMCs. The clonotype comes from a girl aged 2 to 9 in good health and CMV-seronegative.

CDR3 DNA: TGTGCCAGTAACAGGGGGGCCACTGAAGCTTTCTTT. It codes for CASNRGATEAFF. The rearrangement joins TRBV19 to TRBJ1-1; 8 nucleotides line up with TRBD1. Trimming removed 7 bases from V and 4 bases from J; junction bases left unmatched: 2. The CDR3 is made up of 12 amino acids. The V gene's germline CDR1 is LNHDA and CDR2 SQIVND (reference sequence).